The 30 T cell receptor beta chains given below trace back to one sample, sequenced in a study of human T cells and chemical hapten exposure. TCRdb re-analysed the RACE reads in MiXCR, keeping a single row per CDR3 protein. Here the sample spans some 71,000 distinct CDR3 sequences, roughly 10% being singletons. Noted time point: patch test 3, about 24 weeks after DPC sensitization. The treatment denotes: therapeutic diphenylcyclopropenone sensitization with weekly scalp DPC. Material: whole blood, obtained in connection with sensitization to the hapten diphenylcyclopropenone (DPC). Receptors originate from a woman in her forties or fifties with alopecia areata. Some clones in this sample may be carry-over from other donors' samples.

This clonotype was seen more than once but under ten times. CDR3 nucleotide sequence: TGTGCCACCACCGCGGACAGGGGAAGAAACACCATATATTTT. It specifies CATTADRGRNTIYF. This chain joins TRBV15 and TRBJ1-3, with TRBD1 matching 9 bases. The CDR3 runs to 14 residues. Trimming at V came to 7 bases and at J to 5 bases, leaving 6 bases not matched to a gene. The V gene's germline CDR1 is LNHNV and CDR2 YYDKDF (reference sequence).

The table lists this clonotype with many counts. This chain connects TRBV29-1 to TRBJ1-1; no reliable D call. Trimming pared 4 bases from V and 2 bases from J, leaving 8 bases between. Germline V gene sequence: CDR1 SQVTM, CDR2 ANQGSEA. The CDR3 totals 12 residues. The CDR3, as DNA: TGCAGCGTTGCTCACAGTAACACTGAAGCTTTCTTT. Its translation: CSVAHSNTEAFF.

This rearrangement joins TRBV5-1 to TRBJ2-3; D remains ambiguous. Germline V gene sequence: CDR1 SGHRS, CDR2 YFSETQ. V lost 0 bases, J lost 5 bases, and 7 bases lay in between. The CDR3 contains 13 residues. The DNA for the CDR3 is TGCGCCAGCAGCTTGGGGTTCCGAGATACGCAGTATTTT. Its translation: CASSLGFRDTQYF.

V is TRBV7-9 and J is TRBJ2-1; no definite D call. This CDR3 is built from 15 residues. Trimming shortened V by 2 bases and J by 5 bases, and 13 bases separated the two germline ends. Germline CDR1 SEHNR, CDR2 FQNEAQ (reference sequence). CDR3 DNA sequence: TGTGCCAGCAGCTTATACGAGATTTTCCACAATGAGCAGTTCTTC. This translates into CASSLYEIFHNEQFF.

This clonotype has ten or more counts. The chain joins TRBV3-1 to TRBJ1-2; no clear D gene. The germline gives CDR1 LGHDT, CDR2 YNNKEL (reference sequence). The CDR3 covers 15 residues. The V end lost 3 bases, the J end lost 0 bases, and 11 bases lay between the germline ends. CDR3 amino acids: CASSHQYQSNYGYTF. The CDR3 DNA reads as TGTGCCAGCAGCCACCAGTATCAATCTAACTATGGCTACACCTTC. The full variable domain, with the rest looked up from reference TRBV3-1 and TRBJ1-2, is DTAVSQTPKYLVTQMGNDKSIKCEQNLGHDTMYWYKQDSKKFLKIMFSYNNKELIINETVPNRFSPKSPDKAHLNLHINSLELGDSAVYFCASSHQYQSNYGYTFGSGTRLTVV.

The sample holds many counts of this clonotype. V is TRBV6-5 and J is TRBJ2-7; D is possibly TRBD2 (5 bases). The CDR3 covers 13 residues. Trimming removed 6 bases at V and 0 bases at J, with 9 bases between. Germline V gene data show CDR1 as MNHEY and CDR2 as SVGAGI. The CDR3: CASRSRDSYEQYF. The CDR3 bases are TGTGCCAGCAGGTCCCGGGACTCCTACGAGCAGTACTTC.

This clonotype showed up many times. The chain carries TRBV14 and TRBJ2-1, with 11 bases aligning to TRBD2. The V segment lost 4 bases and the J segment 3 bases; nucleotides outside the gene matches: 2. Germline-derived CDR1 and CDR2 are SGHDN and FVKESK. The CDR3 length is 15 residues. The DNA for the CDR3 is TGTGCCAGCAGCCGCCTAGCGGGAGGCTACAATGAGCAGTTCTTC. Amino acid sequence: CASSRLAGGYNEQFF.

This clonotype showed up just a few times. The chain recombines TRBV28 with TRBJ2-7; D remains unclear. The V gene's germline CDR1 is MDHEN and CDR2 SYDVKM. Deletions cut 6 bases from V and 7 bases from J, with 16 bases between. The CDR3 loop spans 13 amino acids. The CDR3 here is CASSNRSPAEQYF. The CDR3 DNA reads TGTGCCAGCAGCAACCGGAGTCCGGCGGAGCAGTACTTC.

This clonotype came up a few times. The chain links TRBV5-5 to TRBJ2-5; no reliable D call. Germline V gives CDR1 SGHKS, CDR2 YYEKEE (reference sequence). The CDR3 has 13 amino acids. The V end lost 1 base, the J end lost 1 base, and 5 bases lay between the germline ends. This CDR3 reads CASSLFSQETQYF. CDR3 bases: TGTGCCAGCAGCTTGTTCAGCCAAGAGACCCAGTACTTC.

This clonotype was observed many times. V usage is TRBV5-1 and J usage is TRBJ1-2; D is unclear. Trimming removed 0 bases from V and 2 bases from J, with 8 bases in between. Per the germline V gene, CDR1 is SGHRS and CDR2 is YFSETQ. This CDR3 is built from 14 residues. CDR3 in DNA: TGCGCCAGCAGCTTGGACGGGGTCAACTATGGCTACACCTTC. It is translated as CASSLDGVNYGYTF. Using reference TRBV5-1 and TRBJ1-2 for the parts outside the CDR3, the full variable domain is KAGVTQTPRYLIKTRGQQVTLSCSPISGHRSVSWYQQTPGQGLQFLFEYFSETQRNKGNFPGRFSGRQFSNSRSEMNVSTLELGDSALYLCASSLDGVNYGYTFGSGTRLTVV.

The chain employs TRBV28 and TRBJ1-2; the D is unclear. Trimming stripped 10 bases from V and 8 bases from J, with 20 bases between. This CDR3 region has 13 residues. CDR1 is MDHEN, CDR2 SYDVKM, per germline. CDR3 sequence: CANTTDPRWGYTF. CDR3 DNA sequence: TGTGCCAACACCACCGACCCCAGATGGGGCTACACCTTC.

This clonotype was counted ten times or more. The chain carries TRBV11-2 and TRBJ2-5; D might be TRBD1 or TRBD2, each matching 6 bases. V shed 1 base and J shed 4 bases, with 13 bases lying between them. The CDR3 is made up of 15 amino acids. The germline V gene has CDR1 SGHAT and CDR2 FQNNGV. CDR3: CASSLAIRGGETQYF. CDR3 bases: TGTGCCAGCAGCTTAGCCATCAGGGGAGGAGAGACCCAGTACTTC.

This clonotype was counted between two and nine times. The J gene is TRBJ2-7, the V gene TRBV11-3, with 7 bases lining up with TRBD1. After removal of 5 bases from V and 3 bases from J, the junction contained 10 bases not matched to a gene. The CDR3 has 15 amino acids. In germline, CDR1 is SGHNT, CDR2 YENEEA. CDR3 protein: CASSPNRDSRYEQYF. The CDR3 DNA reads TGTGCCAGCAGCCCAAACCGGGACAGCCGCTACGAGCAGTACTTC.

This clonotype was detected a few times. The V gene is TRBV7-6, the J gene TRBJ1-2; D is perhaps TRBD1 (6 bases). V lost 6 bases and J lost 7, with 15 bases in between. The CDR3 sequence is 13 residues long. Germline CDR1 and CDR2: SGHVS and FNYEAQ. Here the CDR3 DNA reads TGTGCCAGCAGGGGGACAACGGGGTCTGGCTACACCTTC. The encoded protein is CASRGTTGSGYTF. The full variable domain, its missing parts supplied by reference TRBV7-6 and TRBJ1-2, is GAGVSQSPRYKVTKRGQDVALRCDPISGHVSLYWYRQALGQGPEFLTYFNYEAQQDKSGLPNDRFSAERPEGSISTLTIQRTEQRDSAMYRCASRGTTGSGYTFGSGTRLTVV.

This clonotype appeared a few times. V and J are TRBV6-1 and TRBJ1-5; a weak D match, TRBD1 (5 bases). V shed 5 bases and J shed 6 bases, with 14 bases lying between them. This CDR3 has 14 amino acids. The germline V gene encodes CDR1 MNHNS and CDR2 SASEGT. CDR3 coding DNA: TGTGCCAGCAGTCAGGGACCCCGGCTTCAGCCCCAGCATTTT. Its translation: CASSQGPRLQPQHF.

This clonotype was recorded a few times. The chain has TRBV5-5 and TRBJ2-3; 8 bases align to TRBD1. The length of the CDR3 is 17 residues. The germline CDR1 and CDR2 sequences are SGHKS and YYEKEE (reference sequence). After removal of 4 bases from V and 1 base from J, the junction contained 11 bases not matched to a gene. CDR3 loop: CASSTLQGARGTDTQYF. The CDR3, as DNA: TGTGCCAGCAGCACCCTCCAGGGGGCGAGAGGCACAGATACGCAGTATTTT.

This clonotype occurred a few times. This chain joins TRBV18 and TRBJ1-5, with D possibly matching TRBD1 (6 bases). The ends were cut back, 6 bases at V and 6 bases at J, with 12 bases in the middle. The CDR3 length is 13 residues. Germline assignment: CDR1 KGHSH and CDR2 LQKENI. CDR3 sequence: CASSPGGRQPQHF. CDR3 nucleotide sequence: TGTGCCAGCTCCCCTGGGGGGCGTCAGCCCCAGCATTTT.

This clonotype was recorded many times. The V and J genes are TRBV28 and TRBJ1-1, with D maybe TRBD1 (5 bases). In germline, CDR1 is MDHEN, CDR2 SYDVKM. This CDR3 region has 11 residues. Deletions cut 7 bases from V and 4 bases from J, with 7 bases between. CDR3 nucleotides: TGTGCCAGCATGGGGGGCACTGAAGCTTTCTTT. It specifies CASMGGTEAFF.

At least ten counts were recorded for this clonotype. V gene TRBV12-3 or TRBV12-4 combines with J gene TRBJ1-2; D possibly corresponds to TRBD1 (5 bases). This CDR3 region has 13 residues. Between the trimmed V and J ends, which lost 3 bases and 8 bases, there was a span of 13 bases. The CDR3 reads CASSLSDNSGYTF. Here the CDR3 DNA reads TGTGCCAGCAGTTTGTCGGACAATTCCGGCTACACCTTC.

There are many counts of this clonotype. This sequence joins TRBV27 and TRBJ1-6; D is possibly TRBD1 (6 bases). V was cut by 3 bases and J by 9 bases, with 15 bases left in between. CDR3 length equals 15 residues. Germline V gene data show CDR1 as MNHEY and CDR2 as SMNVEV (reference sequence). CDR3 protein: CASSFLVQGTSPLHF. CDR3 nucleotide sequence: TGTGCCAGCAGTTTCTTGGTACAGGGTACTTCACCCCTCCACTTT.

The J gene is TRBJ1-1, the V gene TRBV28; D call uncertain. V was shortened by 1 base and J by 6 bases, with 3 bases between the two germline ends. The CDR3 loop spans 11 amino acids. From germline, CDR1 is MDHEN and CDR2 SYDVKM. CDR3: CASSLFPEAFF. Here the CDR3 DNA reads TGTGCCAGCAGTTTATTCCCTGAAGCTTTCTTT.

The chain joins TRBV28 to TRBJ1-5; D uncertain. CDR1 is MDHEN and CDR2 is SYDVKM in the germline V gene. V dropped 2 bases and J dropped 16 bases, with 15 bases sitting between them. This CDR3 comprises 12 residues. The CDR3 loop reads CASSLLRTLLHF. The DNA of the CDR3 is TGTGCCAGCAGTTTACTTAGGACCCTTTTACATTTT.

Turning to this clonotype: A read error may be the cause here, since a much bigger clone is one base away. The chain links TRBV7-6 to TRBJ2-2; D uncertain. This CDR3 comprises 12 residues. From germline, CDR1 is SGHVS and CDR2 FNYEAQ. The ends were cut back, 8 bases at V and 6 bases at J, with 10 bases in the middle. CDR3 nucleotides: TGTGCCAGCTCCTTCTCCGCCGGGGAGCTGTTTTTT. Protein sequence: CASSFSAGELFF.

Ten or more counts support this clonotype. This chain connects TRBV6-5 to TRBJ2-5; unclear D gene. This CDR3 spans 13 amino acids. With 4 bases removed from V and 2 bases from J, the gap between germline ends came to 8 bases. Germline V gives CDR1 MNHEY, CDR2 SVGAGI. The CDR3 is CASSWLPQETQYF. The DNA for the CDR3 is TGTGCCAGCAGTTGGCTGCCGCAAGAGACCCAGTACTTC.

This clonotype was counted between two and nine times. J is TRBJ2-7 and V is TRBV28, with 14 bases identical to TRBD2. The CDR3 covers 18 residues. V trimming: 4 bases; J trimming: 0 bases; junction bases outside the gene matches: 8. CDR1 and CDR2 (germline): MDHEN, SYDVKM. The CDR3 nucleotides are TGTGCCAGCAGTTCACCTGGGACTAGCGGGGGAAACTCCTACGAGCAGTACTTC. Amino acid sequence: CASSSPGTSGGNSYEQYF.

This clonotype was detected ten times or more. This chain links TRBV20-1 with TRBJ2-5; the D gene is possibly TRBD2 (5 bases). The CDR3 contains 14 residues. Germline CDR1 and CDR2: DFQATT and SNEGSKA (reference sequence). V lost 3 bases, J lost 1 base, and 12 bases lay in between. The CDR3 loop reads CSASPAASQETQYF. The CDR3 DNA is TGCAGTGCTAGCCCAGCGGCCAGCCAAGAGACCCAGTACTTC.

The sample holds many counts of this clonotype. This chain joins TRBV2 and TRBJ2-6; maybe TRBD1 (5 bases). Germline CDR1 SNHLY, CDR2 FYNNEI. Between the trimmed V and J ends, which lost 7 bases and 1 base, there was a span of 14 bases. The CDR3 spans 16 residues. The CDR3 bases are TGTGCCAGCACAAGGACAACACCTTCTGGGGCCAACGTCCTGACTTTC. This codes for CASTRTTPSGANVLTF.

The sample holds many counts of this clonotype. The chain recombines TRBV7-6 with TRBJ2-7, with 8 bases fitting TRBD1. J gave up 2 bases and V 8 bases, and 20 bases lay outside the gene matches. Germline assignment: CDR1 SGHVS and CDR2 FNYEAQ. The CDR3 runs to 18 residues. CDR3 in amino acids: CASGGMRTGTGVPYEQYF. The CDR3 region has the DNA TGTGCCAGCGGAGGAATGCGCACCGGGACAGGCGTTCCCTACGAGCAGTACTTC.

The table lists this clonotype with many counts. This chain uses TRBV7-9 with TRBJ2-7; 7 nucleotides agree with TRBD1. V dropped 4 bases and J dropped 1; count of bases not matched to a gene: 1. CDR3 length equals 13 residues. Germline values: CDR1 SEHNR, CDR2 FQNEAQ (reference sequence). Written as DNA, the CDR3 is TGTGCCAGCAGCTCGACAGGGTCCTACGAGCAGTACTTC. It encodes CASSSTGSYEQYF.

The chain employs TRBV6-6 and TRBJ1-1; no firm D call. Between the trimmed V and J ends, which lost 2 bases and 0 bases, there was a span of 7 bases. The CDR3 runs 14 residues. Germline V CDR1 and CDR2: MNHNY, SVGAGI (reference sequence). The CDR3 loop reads CASSYGQMNTEAFF. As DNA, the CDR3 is TGTGCCAGCAGTTACGGGCAGATGAACACTGAAGCTTTCTTT.